The T cell receptor beta chain described here comes from a study of T cells in Graves' hyperthyroidism and ophthalmopathy. Findings of the study overall: In the analysis, a 13 V-J model separated ophthalmopathy from stable hyperthyroidism. Onset of ophthalmopathy came a median roughly 6.9 months after the model predicted it.

Researchers amplified the TCR beta CDR3 regions from RNA transcripts. TCR CDR3 regions were first amplified by RT-PCR with HTBI primers. MiXCR was run by TCRdb on the multiplex PCR reads, yielding one entry per CDR3 protein. The sample has fewer than 550,000 distinct CDR3 sequences, around a quarter seen once. Every diagnosis used clinical symptoms, serum thyroxine and TRAb, thyroid ultrasound and orbital computed tomography. PBMCs stemmed from less than 13 ml fresh peripheral blood. Notes on this clonotype: Its matching antigen is unknown.

The receptor was isolated from a woman in her 30s with Graves' ophthalmopathy. The sequencing sample was made of blood.

CDR3 in amino acids: CSVARDRSHTEAFF. For the CDR3, the DNA is TGCAGCGTCGCCCGGGACAGGTCACACACTGAAGCTTTCTTT. The chain couples TRBV29-1 to TRBJ1-1, with TRBD1 matching 8 bases. This CDR3 has 14 amino acids. Germline CDR1 and CDR2: SQVTM and ANQGSEA. Trimming cost V 6 bases and J 3 bases; bases outside gene matches: 9.